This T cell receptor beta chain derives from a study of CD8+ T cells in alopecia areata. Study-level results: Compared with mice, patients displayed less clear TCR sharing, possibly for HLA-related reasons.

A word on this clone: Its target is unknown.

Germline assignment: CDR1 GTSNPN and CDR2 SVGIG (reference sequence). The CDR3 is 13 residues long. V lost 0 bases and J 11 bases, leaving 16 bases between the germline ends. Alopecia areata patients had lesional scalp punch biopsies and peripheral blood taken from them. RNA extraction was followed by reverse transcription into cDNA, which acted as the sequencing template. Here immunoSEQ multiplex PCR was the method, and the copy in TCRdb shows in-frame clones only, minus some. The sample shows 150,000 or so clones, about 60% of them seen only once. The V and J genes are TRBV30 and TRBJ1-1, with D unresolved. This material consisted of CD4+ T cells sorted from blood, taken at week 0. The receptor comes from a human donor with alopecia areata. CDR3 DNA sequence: TGTGCCTGGAGTGTACCGGGGTTTATTTGGGCTTTCTTT. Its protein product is CAWSVPGFIWAFF.